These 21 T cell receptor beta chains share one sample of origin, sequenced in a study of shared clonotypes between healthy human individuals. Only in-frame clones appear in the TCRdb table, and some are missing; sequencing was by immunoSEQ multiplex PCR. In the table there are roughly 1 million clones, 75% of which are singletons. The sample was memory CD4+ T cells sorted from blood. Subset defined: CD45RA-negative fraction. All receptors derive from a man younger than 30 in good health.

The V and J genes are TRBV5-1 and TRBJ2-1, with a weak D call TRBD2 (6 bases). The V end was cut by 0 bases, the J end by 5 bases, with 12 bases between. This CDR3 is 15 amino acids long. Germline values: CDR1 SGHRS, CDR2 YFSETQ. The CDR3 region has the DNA TGCGCCAGCAGCTTGGGGAGGGGCAGGGACAATGAGCAGTTCTTC. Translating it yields CASSLGRGRDNEQFF.

The CDR3 is CASSQSGQGGTEQYF. The CDR3 nucleotides are TGCGCCAGCAGCCAAAGCGGACAGGGTGGAACGGAGCAGTACTTC. This chain connects TRBV5-1 to TRBJ2-7; 8 bases are shared with TRBD1. Germline V CDR1 and CDR2: SGHRS, YFSETQ. This CDR3 has 15 residues. J was trimmed by 7 bases and V by 4 bases; bases with no gene match: 13.

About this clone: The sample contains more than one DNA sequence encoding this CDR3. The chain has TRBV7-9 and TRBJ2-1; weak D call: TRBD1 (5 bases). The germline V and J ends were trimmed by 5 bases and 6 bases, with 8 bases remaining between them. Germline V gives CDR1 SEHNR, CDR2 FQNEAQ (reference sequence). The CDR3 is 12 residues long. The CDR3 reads CASSPDSNEQFF. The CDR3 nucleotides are TGTGCCAGCAGCCCAGACAGCAATGAGCAGTTCTTC.

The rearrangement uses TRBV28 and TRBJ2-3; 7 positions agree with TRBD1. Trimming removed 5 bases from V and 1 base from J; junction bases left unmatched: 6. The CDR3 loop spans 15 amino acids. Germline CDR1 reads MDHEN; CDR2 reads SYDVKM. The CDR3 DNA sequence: TGTGCCAGCAGTCTCGGCCAGGGGGGCACAGATACGCAGTATTTT. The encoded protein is CASSLGQGGTDTQYF.

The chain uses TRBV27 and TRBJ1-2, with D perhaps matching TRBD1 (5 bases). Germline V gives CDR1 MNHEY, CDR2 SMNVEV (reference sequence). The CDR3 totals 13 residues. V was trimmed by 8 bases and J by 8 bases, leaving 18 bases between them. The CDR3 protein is CASSARDAEGYTF. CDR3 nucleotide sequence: TGTGCCAGCTCCGCCCGGGACGCTGAGGGCTACACCTTC.

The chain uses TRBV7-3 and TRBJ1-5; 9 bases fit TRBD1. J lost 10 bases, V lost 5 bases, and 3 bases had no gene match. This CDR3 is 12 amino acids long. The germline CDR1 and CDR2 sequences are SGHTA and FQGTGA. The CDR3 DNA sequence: TGTGCCAGCAGCCTGGACAGGGGCCCCCAGCATTTT. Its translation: CASSLDRGPQHF.

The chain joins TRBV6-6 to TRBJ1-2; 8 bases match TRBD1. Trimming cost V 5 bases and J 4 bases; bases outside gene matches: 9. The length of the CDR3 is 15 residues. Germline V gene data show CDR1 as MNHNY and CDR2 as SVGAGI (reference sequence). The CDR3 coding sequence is TGTGCCAGCAGTGTCCCACAGGGGGTTTTCTATGGCTACACCTTC. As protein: CASSVPQGVFYGYTF.

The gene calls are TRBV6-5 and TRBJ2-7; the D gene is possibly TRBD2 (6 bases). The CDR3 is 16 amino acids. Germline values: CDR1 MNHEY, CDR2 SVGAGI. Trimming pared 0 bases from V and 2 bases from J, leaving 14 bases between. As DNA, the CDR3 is TGTGCCAGCAGTTACTCAAGTGGGGGGTACACCTACGAGCAGTACTTC. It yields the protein CASSYSSGGYTYEQYF.

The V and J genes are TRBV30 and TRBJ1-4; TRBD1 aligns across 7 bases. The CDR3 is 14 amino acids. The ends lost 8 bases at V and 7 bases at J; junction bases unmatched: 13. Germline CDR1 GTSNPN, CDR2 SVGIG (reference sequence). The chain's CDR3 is CALSHGDRGEKLFF. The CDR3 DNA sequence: TGTGCCCTATCCCACGGGGACAGAGGTGAAAAACTGTTTTTT.

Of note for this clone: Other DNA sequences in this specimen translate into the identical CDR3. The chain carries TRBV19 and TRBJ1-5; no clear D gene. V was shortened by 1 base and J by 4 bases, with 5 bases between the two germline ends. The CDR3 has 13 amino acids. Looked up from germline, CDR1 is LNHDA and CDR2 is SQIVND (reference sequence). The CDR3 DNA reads TGTGCCAGTAGTATAGGCGGGAATCAGCCCCAGCATTTT. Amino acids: CASSIGGNQPQHF.

In nucleotides, the CDR3 is TGTGCCAGCGGCCCGGGACAGGGTCTTGGCGAGCAGTACTTC. It specifies CASGPGQGLGEQYF. J is TRBJ2-7 and V is TRBV27; 9 nucleotides align to TRBD1. After removal of 8 bases from V and 6 bases from J, the junction contained 11 bases not matched to a gene. The length of the CDR3 is 14 residues. The germline V gene encodes CDR1 MNHEY and CDR2 SMNVEV (reference sequence).

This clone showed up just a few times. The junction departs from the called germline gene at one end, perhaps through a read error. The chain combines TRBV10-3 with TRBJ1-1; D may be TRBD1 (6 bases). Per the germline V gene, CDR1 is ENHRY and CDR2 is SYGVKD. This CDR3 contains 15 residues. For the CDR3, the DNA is TGTGCCACCAGTGCAGGGGCCGAAATGAACACTGAAGCTTTCTTT. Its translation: CATSAGAEMNTEAFF.

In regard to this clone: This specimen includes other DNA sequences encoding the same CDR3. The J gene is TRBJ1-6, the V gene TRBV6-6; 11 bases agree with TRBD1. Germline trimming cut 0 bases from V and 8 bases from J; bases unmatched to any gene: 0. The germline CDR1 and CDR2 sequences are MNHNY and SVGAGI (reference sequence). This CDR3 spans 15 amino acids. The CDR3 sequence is CASSYSGQGDSPLHF. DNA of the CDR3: TGTGCCAGCAGTTACTCGGGACAGGGGGATTCACCCCTCCACTTT.

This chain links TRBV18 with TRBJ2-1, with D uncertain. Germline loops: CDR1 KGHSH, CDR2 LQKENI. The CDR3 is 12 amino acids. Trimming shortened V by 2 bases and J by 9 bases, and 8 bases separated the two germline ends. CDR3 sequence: CASSPLVGEQFF. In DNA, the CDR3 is TGTGCCAGCTCACCATTAGTTGGTGAGCAGTTCTTC.

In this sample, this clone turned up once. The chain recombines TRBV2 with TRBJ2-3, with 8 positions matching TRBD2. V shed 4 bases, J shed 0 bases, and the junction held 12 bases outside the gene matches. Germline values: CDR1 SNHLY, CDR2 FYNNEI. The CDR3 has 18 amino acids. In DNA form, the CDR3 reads TGTGCCAGCAGTGTAAGGGGGTTAGCGGGGACTAGCACAGATACGCAGTATTTT. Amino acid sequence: CASSVRGLAGTSTDTQYF.

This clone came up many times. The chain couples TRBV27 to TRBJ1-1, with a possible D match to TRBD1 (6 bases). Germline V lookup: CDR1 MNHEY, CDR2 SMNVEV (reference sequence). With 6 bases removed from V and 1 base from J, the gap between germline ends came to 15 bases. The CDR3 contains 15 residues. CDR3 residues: CASSRLSDRNTEAFF. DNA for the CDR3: TGTGCCAGCAGCCGATTATCGGACAGGAACACTGAAGCTTTCTTT.

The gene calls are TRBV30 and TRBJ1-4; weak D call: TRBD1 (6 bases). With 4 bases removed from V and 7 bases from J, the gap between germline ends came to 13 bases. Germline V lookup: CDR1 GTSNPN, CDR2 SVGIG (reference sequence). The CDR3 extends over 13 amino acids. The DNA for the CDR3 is TGTGCCTGGAAGGGGGACCATGCTGAAAAACTGTTTTTT. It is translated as CAWKGDHAEKLFF. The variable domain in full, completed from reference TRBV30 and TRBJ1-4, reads SQTIHQWPATLVQPVGSPLSLECTVEGTSNPNLYWYRQAAGRGLQLLFYSVGIGQISSEVPQNLSASRPQDRQFILSSKKLLLSDSGFYLCAWKGDHAEKLFFGSGTQLSVL.

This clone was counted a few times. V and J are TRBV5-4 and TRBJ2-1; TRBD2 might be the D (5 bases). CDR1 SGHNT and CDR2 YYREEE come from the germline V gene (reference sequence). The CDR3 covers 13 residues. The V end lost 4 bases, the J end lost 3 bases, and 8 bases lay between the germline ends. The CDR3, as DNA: TGTGCCAGCAGCCGGGATCGCTACAATGAGCAGTTCTTC. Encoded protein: CASSRDRYNEQFF.

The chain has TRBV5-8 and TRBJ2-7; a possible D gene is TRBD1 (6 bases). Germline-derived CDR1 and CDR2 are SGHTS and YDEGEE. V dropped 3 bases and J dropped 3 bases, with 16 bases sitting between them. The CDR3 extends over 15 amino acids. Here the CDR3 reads CASSSQGYGIYEQYF. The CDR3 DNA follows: TGTGCCAGCAGCTCCCAGGGGTACGGGATCTACGAGCAGTACTTC.

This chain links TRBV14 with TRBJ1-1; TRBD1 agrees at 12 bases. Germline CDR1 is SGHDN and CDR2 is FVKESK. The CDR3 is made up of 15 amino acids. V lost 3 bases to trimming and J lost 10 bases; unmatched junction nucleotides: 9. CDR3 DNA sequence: TGTGCCAGCAGCCAGTGGGGGACAGGGGGCTCTGGAGCTTTCTTT. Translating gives CASSQWGTGGSGAFF. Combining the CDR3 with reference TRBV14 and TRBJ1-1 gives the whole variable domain EAGVTQFPSHSVIEKGQTVTLRCDPISGHDNLYWYRRVMGKEIKFLLHFVKESKQDESGMPNNRFLAERTGGTYSTLKVQPAELEDSGVYFCASSQWGTGGSGAFFGQGTRLTVV.

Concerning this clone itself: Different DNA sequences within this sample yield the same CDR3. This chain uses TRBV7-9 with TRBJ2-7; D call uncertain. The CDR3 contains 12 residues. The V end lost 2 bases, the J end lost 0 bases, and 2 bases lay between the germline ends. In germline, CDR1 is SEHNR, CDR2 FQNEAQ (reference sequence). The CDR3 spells CASSLSSYEQYF. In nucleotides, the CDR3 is TGTGCCAGCAGCTTAAGCTCCTACGAGCAGTACTTC.